The sequence of this T cell receptor beta chain was determined in a study of cytomegalovirus exposure and HLA in healthy donors. Amplification used 60 Vbeta primers and 13 Jbeta primers. The repertoire was sequenced with immunoSEQ multiplex PCR; TCRdb's copy has only in-frame clones and lacks some. The table shows about 180,000 clones, with 75% to 85% occurring only once. The V segment lost 0 bases and the J segment 3 bases; nucleotides outside the gene matches: 6. CDR1 SGHRS and CDR2 YFSETQ come from the germline V gene. This CDR3 is 16 amino acids long. Healthy bone marrow donors formed the donor group.

This sequence was found in a young man in good health and CMV-seronegative. This rearrangement joins TRBV5-1 to TRBJ2-3; 8 nucleotides line up with TRBD1. Material for sequencing was PBMCs. The CDR3 reads CASSLAQRQGTDTQYF. The CDR3 DNA follows: TGCGCCAGCAGCTTGGCCCAGCGACAGGGGACAGATACGCAGTATTTT.